This T cell receptor beta chain came from a study of response to subunit inactivated influenza vaccine (dated 2018 in TCRdb). About the investigation overall: Deep quantitative profiling of the T cell receptor repertoire was used in the study to follow responses to a trivalent subunit inactivated influenza vaccine.

The method was RT-PCR. TCRdb lists the instrument as Illumina HiSeq 2500. Clones were called with MiXCR by TCRdb after fastp trimmed the public reads at Q25, and only in-frame beta chains were retained. Each record represents a unique CDR3 protein, reported with the most common genes and DNA among its rows. In this sample the table shows hundreds of thousands of distinct CDR3 sequences, 14% of which occur a single time. Roughly 7.6% of the sample lies in the top ten. Study-wide conclusions, independent of this receptor: It was suggested by the authors that each seasonal influenza vaccination may recruit only a limited number of new T cells.

Trimming takes 5 bases from V and 1 base from J, and the germline ends sit 12 bases apart. CDR1 is given as DFQATT and CDR2 as SNEGSKA, both from the germline V gene (reference sequence). Counted from cysteine to phenylalanine, this CDR3 has 13 amino acids. Only CDR3 DNA remains: 39 bases, in frame from the first base. This clonotype was seen only a few times. This receptor's antigen is unknown. Per-base qualities were not stored, and no clone one base away is much larger. Sequences were derived from PBMCs from blood, sampled 14 to 15 days before vaccination. The receptor comes from a middle-aged man who received an inactivated influenza vaccine. Donor details come from another sample of the same person, matched by shared clones. The V gene is TRBV20-1 and the J gene is TRBJ2-7; the D call is possibly TRBD1 or TRBD2, each sharing 5 bases. Here the CDR3 is given as CSARLGVSYEQYF. The DNA is TGCAGTGCTCGATTGGGGGTTTCCTACGAGCAGTACTTC.